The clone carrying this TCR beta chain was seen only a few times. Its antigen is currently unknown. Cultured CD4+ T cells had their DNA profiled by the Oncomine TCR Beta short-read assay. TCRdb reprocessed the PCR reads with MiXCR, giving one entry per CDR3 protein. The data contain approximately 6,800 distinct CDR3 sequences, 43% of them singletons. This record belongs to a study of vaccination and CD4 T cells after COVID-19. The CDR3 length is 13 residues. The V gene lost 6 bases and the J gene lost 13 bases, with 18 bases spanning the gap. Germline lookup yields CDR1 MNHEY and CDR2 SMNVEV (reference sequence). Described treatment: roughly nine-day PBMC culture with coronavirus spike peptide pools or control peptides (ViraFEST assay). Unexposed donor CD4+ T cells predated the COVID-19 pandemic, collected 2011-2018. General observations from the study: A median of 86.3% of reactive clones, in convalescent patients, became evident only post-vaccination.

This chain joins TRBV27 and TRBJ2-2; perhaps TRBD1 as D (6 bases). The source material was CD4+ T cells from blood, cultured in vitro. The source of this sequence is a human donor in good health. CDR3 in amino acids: CASRGSVTRGLFF. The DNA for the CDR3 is TGTGCCAGCAGAGGCTCGGTCACCAGGGGGCTGTTTTTT.